A selection of T cell receptor beta chains follows, all from one sample in a study of PD-1 blockade in classical Hodgkin lymphoma. Profiling relied on immunoSEQ multiplex PCR, and the TCRdb table lists in-frame clones only, not all of them. The sample records about 5,000 clones, roughly nine tenths being singletons. The sequenced sample consisted of CD8+ T cells from blood. The receptor set was obtained from a human donor with classical Hodgkin lymphoma. Both conserved end residues are part of each CDR3. Each record gives: clone size, CDR3 length, D gene, J gene, V gene, CDR3 protein, CDR3 DNA. D genes are given only for firm matches. A row's size may be missing; if present it is once, few, many or a size class.

abundance: -; len: 14; d_gene: -; j_gene: TRBJ2-3; v_gene: TRBV25-1; CDR3aa: CASSEETATDTQYF; CDR3nt: TGTGCCAGCAGTGAAGAGACAGCCACAGATACGCAGTATTTT
abundance: -; len: 17; d_gene: -; j_gene: TRBJ2-7; v_gene: TRBV13; CDR3aa: CASSDDYGKRGIYEQYF; CDR3nt: TGTGCCAGCAGCGACGATTACGGGAAAAGGGGGATTTACGAGCAGTACTTC
abundance: -; len: 15; d_gene: TRBD2; j_gene: TRBJ2-1; v_gene: TRBV27; CDR3aa: CASSLNPGTSGKQFF; CDR3nt: TGTGCCAGCAGTCTAAACCCCGGGACTAGCGGGAAGCAGTTCTTC
abundance: -; len: 15; d_gene: -; j_gene: TRBJ2-3; v_gene: TRBV12-5; CDR3aa: CASGLPVQATDTQYF; CDR3nt: TGTGCTAGTGGTTTGCCGGTACAAGCCACAGATACGCAGTATTTT
abundance: -; len: 13; d_gene: -; j_gene: TRBJ2-7; v_gene: TRBV27; CDR3aa: CASGSLATYEQYF; CDR3nt: TGTGCCAGCGGATCCTTGGCGACCTACGAGCAGTACTTC
abundance: few; len: 14; d_gene: -; j_gene: TRBJ1-2; v_gene: TRBV2; CDR3aa: CASSDLARNYGYTF; CDR3nt: TGTGCCAGCAGTGATTTGGCCAGAAACTATGGCTACACCTTC
abundance: -; len: 14; d_gene: -; j_gene: TRBJ2-7; v_gene: TRBV5-1; CDR3aa: CASSLQGQGREQYF; CDR3nt: TGCGCCAGCAGCTTGCAGGGACAAGGGAGGGAGCAGTACTTC
abundance: -; len: 15; d_gene: -; j_gene: TRBJ2-7; v_gene: TRBV6-1; CDR3aa: CASSVKAEAPYEQYF; CDR3nt: TGTGCCAGCAGTGTGAAAGCGGAGGCCCCATACGAGCAGTACTTC
abundance: once; len: 14; d_gene: TRBD2; j_gene: TRBJ2-1; v_gene: TRBV19; CDR3aa: CASSSNSGVDEQFF; CDR3nt: TGTGCCAGTAGTTCGAATAGCGGGGTCGATGAGCAGTTCTTC
abundance: -; len: 14; d_gene: -; j_gene: TRBJ2-1; v_gene: TRBV28; CDR3aa: CASRLGEPYNEQFF; CDR3nt: TGTGCCAGCCGGTTGGGAGAACCCTACAATGAGCAGTTCTTC
abundance: -; len: 15; d_gene: -; j_gene: TRBJ2-1; v_gene: TRBV25-1; CDR3aa: CASSEASHPHNEQFF; CDR3nt: TGTGCCTCTTCAGAGGCGTCACATCCCCACAATGAGCAGTTCTTC
abundance: -; len: 16; d_gene: TRBD1; j_gene: TRBJ1-5; v_gene: TRBV2; CDR3aa: CASSEMDRGLGQPQHF; CDR3nt: TGTGCCAGCAGTGAAATGGACAGGGGGCTTGGTCAGCCCCAGCATTTT
abundance: -; len: 12; d_gene: -; j_gene: TRBJ2-2; v_gene: TRBV18; CDR3aa: CASSDPPGELFF; CDR3nt: TGTGCCAGCTCAGACCCACCCGGGGAGCTGTTTTTT
abundance: -; len: 15; d_gene: -; j_gene: TRBJ2-1; v_gene: TRBV5-6; CDR3aa: CASSLAGATHNEQFF; CDR3nt: TGTGCCAGCAGCTTGGCGGGAGCAACCCACAATGAGCAGTTCTTC
abundance: once; len: 14; d_gene: -; j_gene: TRBJ1-1; v_gene: TRBV6-1; CDR3aa: CSSKKRDTGTEAFF; CDR3nt: TGTTCCTCAAAAAAAAGGGACACAGGGACTGAAGCTTTCTTT
abundance: -; len: 12; d_gene: -; j_gene: TRBJ2-5; v_gene: TRBV11-3; CDR3aa: CASSLGGSTQYF; CDR3nt: TGTGCCAGCAGCTTAGGGGGGTCTACCCAGTACTTC
abundance: -; len: 15; d_gene: TRBD2; j_gene: TRBJ2-3; v_gene: TRBV7-6; CDR3aa: CASGGDAGGPSTQYF; CDR3nt: TGTGCCAGCGGGGGAGATGCGGGAGGCCCCTCTACGCAGTATTTT
abundance: -; len: 15; d_gene: -; j_gene: TRBJ2-1; v_gene: TRBV6-4; CDR3aa: CASSDTANSGNEQFF; CDR3nt: TGTGCCAGCAGTGACACAGCGAATTCCGGGAATGAGCAGTTCTTC
abundance: -; len: 12; d_gene: -; j_gene: TRBJ2-7; v_gene: TRBV7-2; CDR3aa: CASSLKGYEQYF; CDR3nt: TGTGCCAGCAGCTTAAAGGGTTACGAGCAGTACTTC
abundance: once; len: 11; d_gene: -; j_gene: TRBJ1-1; v_gene: TRBV29-1; CDR3aa: CSVEGNTEAFF; CDR3nt: TGCAGCGTTGAAGGGAACACTGAAGCTTTCTTT
abundance: -; len: 16; d_gene: -; j_gene: TRBJ1-2; v_gene: TRBV9; CDR3aa: CASSDRPWDTSYGYTF; CDR3nt: TGTGCCAGCAGCGACAGGCCCTGGGACACCTCCTATGGCTACACCTTC
abundance: -; len: 14; d_gene: -; j_gene: TRBJ2-1; v_gene: TRBV19; CDR3aa: CASSIEGDYNEQFF; CDR3nt: TGTGCCAGTAGTATTGAGGGAGATTACAATGAGCAGTTCTTC
abundance: -; len: 13; d_gene: TRBD2; j_gene: TRBJ2-5; v_gene: TRBV9; CDR3aa: CASSLGLGETQYF; CDR3nt: TGTGCCAGCAGCTTGGGACTAGGGGAGACCCAGTACTTC
abundance: -; len: 13; d_gene: -; j_gene: TRBJ1-2; v_gene: TRBV10-3; CDR3aa: CAISVQLGYGYTF; CDR3nt: TGTGCCATCAGTGTGCAGCTTGGCTATGGCTACACCTTC
abundance: -; len: 16; d_gene: -; j_gene: TRBJ2-7; v_gene: TRBV7-9; CDR3aa: CASSLEGGLRPYEQYF; CDR3nt: TGTGCCAGCAGCTTAGAGGGGGGGTTACGGCCCTACGAGCAGTACTTC
abundance: -; len: 17; d_gene: TRBD1; j_gene: TRBJ1-6; v_gene: TRBV27; CDR3aa: CASSSRDRGRHNSPLHF; CDR3nt: TGTGCCAGCAGTTCGAGGGACAGGGGCCGCCATAATTCACCCCTCCACTTT
abundance: -; len: 16; d_gene: TRBD1; j_gene: TRBJ2-2; v_gene: TRBV10-1; CDR3aa: CASSAPGQGNTGELFF; CDR3nt: TGCGCCAGCAGTGCACCGGGACAGGGGAACACCGGGGAGCTGTTTTTT
abundance: -; len: 16; d_gene: -; j_gene: TRBJ2-5; v_gene: TRBV9; CDR3aa: CASSVAPRTAQETQYF; CDR3nt: TGTGCCAGCAGCGTAGCTCCCCGGACAGCGCAAGAGACCCAGTACTTC
abundance: -; len: 14; d_gene: TRBD1; j_gene: TRBJ1-2; v_gene: TRBV7-3; CDR3aa: CASSLTDGQGGYTF; CDR3nt: TGTGCCAGCAGCTTAACCGATGGACAGGGCGGCTACACCTTC
abundance: -; len: 17; d_gene: TRBD1; j_gene: TRBJ2-7; v_gene: TRBV4-1; CDR3aa: CASSQDLVSRGIYEQYF; CDR3nt: TGCGCCAGCAGCCAAGATCTGGTTAGCAGGGGGATATACGAGCAGTACTTC
abundance: -; len: 14; d_gene: -; j_gene: TRBJ1-4; v_gene: TRBV25-1; CDR3aa: CASSSTTGNEKLFF; CDR3nt: TGTGCCAGCAGTTCCACGACTGGGAATGAAAAACTGTTTTTT
abundance: -; len: 15; d_gene: -; j_gene: TRBJ2-7; v_gene: TRBV25-1; CDR3aa: CASSESSGSSYEQYF; CDR3nt: TGTGCCAGCAGTGAATCCAGCGGCTCCTCGTACGAGCAGTACTTC
abundance: -; len: 13; d_gene: TRBD2; j_gene: TRBJ2-5; v_gene: TRBV28; CDR3aa: CASSTAGQETQYF; CDR3nt: TGTGCCAGCAGTACAGCGGGGCAAGAGACCCAGTACTTC
abundance: -; len: 15; d_gene: TRBD1; j_gene: TRBJ1-5; v_gene: TRBV9; CDR3aa: CASSVEGGGNQPQHF; CDR3nt: TGTGCCAGCAGCGTGGAAGGGGGCGGCAATCAGCCCCAGCATTTT
abundance: -; len: 14; d_gene: TRBD2; j_gene: TRBJ2-7; v_gene: TRBV6-1; CDR3aa: CATPGTGLAYEQYF; CDR3nt: TGTGCCACCCCCGGTACGGGACTAGCCTACGAGCAGTACTTC
abundance: -; len: 15; d_gene: -; j_gene: TRBJ2-3; v_gene: TRBV11-2; CDR3aa: CASISGLSHTDTQYF; CDR3nt: TGTGCCAGCATCTCGGGACTTTCCCACACAGATACGCAGTATTTT
abundance: -; len: 16; d_gene: TRBD2; j_gene: TRBJ2-2; v_gene: TRBV27; CDR3aa: CASSLTSGRATGELFF; CDR3nt: TGTGCCAGCAGTCTTACTAGCGGGAGGGCAACCGGGGAGCTGTTTTTT
abundance: -; len: 15; d_gene: TRBD1; j_gene: TRBJ2-7; v_gene: TRBV4-1; CDR3aa: CASSQDRGPAYEQYF; CDR3nt: TGCGCCAGCAGCCAGGACAGGGGGCCCGCCTACGAGCAGTACTTC
abundance: -; len: 13; d_gene: -; j_gene: TRBJ1-5; v_gene: TRBV6-4; CDR3aa: CASSVQANQPQHF; CDR3nt: TGTGCCAGCAGTGTCCAGGCCAATCAGCCCCAGCATTTT
abundance: -; len: 19; d_gene: TRBD2; j_gene: TRBJ2-7; v_gene: TRBV4-1; CDR3aa: CASSQLGLAGVRGGYEQYF; CDR3nt: TGCGCCAGCAGCCAACTCGGACTAGCGGGAGTTAGGGGTGGTTACGAGCAGTACTTC
abundance: -; len: 13; d_gene: -; j_gene: TRBJ2-7; v_gene: TRBV6-5; CDR3aa: CASGNLPFYEQYF; CDR3nt: TGTGCCAGTGGTAATTTACCCTTCTACGAGCAGTACTTC
abundance: -; len: 16; d_gene: -; j_gene: TRBJ1-5; v_gene: TRBV4-1; CDR3aa: CASSHPDLGSNQPQHF; CDR3nt: TGCGCCAGCAGCCACCCTGACCTGGGGAGCAATCAGCCCCAGCATTTT
abundance: -; len: 14; d_gene: TRBD2; j_gene: TRBJ2-7; v_gene: TRBV9; CDR3aa: CASSVVAGDYEQYF; CDR3nt: TGTGCCAGCAGCGTAGTAGCGGGAGACTACGAGCAGTACTTC
abundance: -; len: 13; d_gene: -; j_gene: TRBJ2-7; v_gene: TRBV28; CDR3aa: CASSFWSSYEQYF; CDR3nt: TGTGCCAGCAGTTTTTGGTCGTCCTACGAGCAGTACTTC
abundance: -; len: 15; d_gene: TRBD2; j_gene: TRBJ2-3; v_gene: TRBV28; CDR3aa: CASSPSDSGRDTQYF; CDR3nt: TGTGCCAGCAGTCCATCGGATAGCGGGAGAGATACGCAGTATTTT
abundance: -; len: 17; d_gene: -; j_gene: TRBJ1-5; v_gene: TRBV13; CDR3aa: CASSLGMAESSNQPQHF; CDR3nt: TGTGCCAGCAGCTTAGGCATGGCAGAATCGAGCAATCAGCCCCAGCATTTT
abundance: -; len: 13; d_gene: TRBD2; j_gene: TRBJ2-3; v_gene: TRBV25-1; CDR3aa: CASTSGSLDTQYF; CDR3nt: TGTGCCAGCACTAGCGGGAGTCTCGATACGCAGTATTTT
abundance: -; len: 11; d_gene: TRBD2; j_gene: TRBJ2-7; v_gene: TRBV30; CDR3aa: CAWRPGGRQYF; CDR3nt: TGTGCCTGGAGGCCGGGGGGGCGGCAGTACTTC
abundance: once; len: 16; d_gene: -; j_gene: TRBJ1-4; v_gene: TRBV25-1; CDR3aa: CASSEPDNPGNEKLFF; CDR3nt: TGTGCCAGCAGTGAACCTGATAATCCGGGGAATGAAAAACTGTTTTTT
abundance: few; len: 15; d_gene: -; j_gene: TRBJ2-6; v_gene: TRBV6-5; CDR3aa: CASSSGLSGANVLTF; CDR3nt: TGTGCCAGCAGTTCGGGGCTTTCTGGGGCCAACGTCCTGACTTTC
abundance: -; len: 14; d_gene: -; j_gene: TRBJ2-4; v_gene: TRBV25-1; CDR3aa: CASSDPGEVDIQYF; CDR3nt: TGTGCCAGCAGTGACCCCGGAGAGGTGGACATTCAGTACTTC
abundance: -; len: 14; d_gene: -; j_gene: TRBJ1-1; v_gene: TRBV9; CDR3aa: CASSVGSGNTEAFF; CDR3nt: TGTGCCAGCAGCGTAGGGTCGGGGAACACTGAAGCTTTCTTT
abundance: -; len: 8; d_gene: -; j_gene: TRBJ1-2; v_gene: TRBV6-8; CDR3aa: CASRLPDF; CDR3nt: TGTGCCAGCAGACTCCCCGACTTC
abundance: -; len: 15; d_gene: TRBD2; j_gene: TRBJ2-5; v_gene: TRBV29-1; CDR3aa: CSVDGLAAWAETQYF; CDR3nt: TGCAGCGTTGACGGACTAGCGGCCTGGGCGGAGACCCAGTACTTC